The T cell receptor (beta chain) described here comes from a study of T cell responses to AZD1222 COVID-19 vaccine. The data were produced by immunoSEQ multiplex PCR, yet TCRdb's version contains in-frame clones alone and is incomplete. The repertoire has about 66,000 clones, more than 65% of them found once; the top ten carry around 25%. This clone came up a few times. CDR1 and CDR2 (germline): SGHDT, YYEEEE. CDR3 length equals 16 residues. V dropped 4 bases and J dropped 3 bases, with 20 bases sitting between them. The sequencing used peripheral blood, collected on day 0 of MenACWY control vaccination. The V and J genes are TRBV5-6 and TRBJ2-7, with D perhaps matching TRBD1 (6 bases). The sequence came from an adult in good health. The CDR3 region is CASSVQGFDTYYEQYF. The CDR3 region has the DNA TGTGCCAGCAGCGTACAGGGTTTTGATACCTACTACGAGCAGTACTTC.